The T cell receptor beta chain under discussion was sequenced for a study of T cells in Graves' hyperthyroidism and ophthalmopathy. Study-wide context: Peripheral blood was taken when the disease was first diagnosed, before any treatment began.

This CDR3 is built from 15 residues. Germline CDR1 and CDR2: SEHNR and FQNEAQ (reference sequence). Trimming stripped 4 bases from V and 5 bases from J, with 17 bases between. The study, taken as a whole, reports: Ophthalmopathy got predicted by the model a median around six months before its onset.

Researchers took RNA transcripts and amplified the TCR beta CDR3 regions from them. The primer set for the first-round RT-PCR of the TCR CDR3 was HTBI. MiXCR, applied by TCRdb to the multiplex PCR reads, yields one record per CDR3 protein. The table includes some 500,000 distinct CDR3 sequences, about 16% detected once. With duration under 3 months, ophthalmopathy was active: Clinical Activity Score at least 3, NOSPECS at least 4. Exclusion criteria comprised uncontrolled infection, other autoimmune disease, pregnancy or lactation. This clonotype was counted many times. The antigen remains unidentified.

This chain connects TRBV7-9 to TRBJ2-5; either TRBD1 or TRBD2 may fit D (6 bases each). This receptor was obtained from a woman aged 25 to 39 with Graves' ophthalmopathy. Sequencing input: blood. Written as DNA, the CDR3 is TGTGCCAGCAGCTCCCGGGGACATGGAGGGGAGACCCAGTACTTC. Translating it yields CASSSRGHGGETQYF.